This is a list of T cell receptor beta chains from one sample in a study of blood T cell repertoires in COVID-19. Sequencing was performed with immunoSEQ multiplex PCR; in TCRdb, only in-frame clones are kept and a portion is missing. This table has 100,000 or so clones, approximately 78% appearing once. Specimen: peripheral blood. The origin of the receptors is a man between 60 and 75 years old with active or convalescent COVID-19. The CDR3 runs from the conserved cysteine through the conserved F or W. A D gene is named only where the DNA matches it firmly. Clone size is shown for a subset of rows, as once, few, many or a class of expanded clone.

V gene	clone size	D gene	J gene	CDR3 DNA	CDR3 protein
TRBV2	.	.	TRBJ2-7	TGTGCCAGCAGTGAGGAGTCCCAGGGGTTCGGCGAGCAGTACTTC	CASSEESQGFGEQYF
TRBV28	.	TRBD2	TRBJ2-1	TGTGCCAGCAGAACGGGACTAGCGGGGTCCTACAATGAGCAGTTCTTC	CASRTGLAGSYNEQFF
TRBV5-1	.	.	TRBJ1-6	TGCGCCAGCAGCTTGGATACGGGGGGTTCACCCCTCCACTTT	CASSLDTGGSPLHF
TRBV3-1/TRBV3-2	few	.	TRBJ1-1	TGTGCCAGCAGAACCGCAGGGCACACTGAAGCTTTCTTT	CASRTAGHTEAFF
TRBV24-1	.	.	TRBJ1-2	TGTGCCACCAGTGACAGGGGATCTTATGGCTACACCTTC	CATSDRGSYGYTF
TRBV2	.	TRBD2	TRBJ2-3	TGTGCCAGCACCGGACTAGCGGGAGCGAGAGGAGATACGCAGTATTTT	CASTGLAGARGDTQYF
TRBV7-3	.	TRBD1	TRBJ1-1	TGTGCCAGCAGTCCAAACAGGGGGCGGAAAGCTTTCTTT	CASSPNRGRKAFF
TRBV7-9	few	.	TRBJ2-7	TGTGCCAGCAGCCGTGGGGGCGAATACGAGCAGTACTTC	CASSRGGEYEQYF
TRBV18	.	.	TRBJ2-6	TGTGCCAGCTCACCACAGAGCTCTGGGGCCAACGTCCTGACTTTC	CASSPQSSGANVLTF
TRBV12-5	.	TRBD1	TRBJ1-4	TGTGCTAGTGGTTTAAATGTGGGACAGGGAGGTGAAAAACTGTTTTTT	CASGLNVGQGGEKLFF
TRBV5-6	.	.	TRBJ2-5	TGTGCCAGCAGCTTGGGACTGGGCCAAGAGACCCAGTACTTC	CASSLGLGQETQYF
TRBV6-2/TRBV6-3	.	.	TRBJ1-5	TGTGCCAGCAGTTACGCTCCTAAAAGTGGAGATCAGCCCCAGCATTTT	CASSYAPKSGDQPQHF
TRBV4-3	.	.	TRBJ2-1	TGCGCCAGCAGCCAAGGGAGCGCGGGGACGTACAATGAGCAGTTCTTC	CASSQGSAGTYNEQFF
TRBV2	.	.	TRBJ1-1	TGTGCCAGCAGTGTCAGGGACTCGAACACTGAAGCTTTCTTT	CASSVRDSNTEAFF
TRBV6-6	.	.	TRBJ2-7	TGTGCCAGCAGCCCGAAGGCGGGAAGAGGTAATAAGTACTTC	CASSPKAGRGNKYF
TRBV19	.	TRBD2	TRBJ2-3	TGTGCCAGTAGGGAACGGGCAGCGGGGGCAGATACGCAGTATTTT	CASRERAAGADTQYF
TRBV5-1	.	.	TRBJ1-6	TGCGCCAGCAGCTTGGGAGTCTCTGGTAATTCACCCCTCCACTTT	CASSLGVSGNSPLHF
TRBV5-1	.	TRBD1	TRBJ1-4	TGCGCCAGCAGTTCGGACAGGGGGGGAGTAACTAATGAAAAACTGTTTTTT	CASSSDRGGVTNEKLFF